This T cell receptor (beta chain) was captured in a study of cytomegalovirus exposure and HLA in healthy donors. PCR involved 60 Vbeta and 13 Jbeta primers. Sequenced by immunoSEQ multiplex PCR; TCRdb stores in-frame clones only, minus some. The repertoire holds 40,000 to 55,000 clones, with more than 65% as singletons. This clone has only a few counts. Its antigen is still unknown. Study-wide results and caveats: Most sequenced TCRs were rare (though some public TCRs occurred in many donors). Using the classifier, cytomegalovirus status was reportedly diagnosed with high specificity and sensitivity. Investigators reported 150 to 200 TCR beta chains as tied to cytomegalovirus. A later analysis reportedly found fewer N-insertions in an Asian-associated ancestry cluster than the approximately 700-donor mean.

The receptor was derived from a woman aged 45-65 years in good health and CMV-seronegative. Sequences were obtained from PBMCs.

The CDR3 bases are TGTGCCAGCAGCTCGACAGGGTTTAATTCACCCCTCCACTTT. This gives the protein CASSSTGFNSPLHF. The chain employs TRBV7-2 and TRBJ1-6, with 7 bases lining up with TRBD1. Germline values: CDR1 SGHTA, CDR2 FQGNSA. The CDR3 is made up of 14 amino acids. The V and J ends lost 4 bases and 6 bases, in that order; junction bases with no gene match: 3.